This T cell receptor (beta chain) was sequenced for a study of T-cell reconstitution after alpha-beta-depleted transplantation in children. The authors prepared the TCRbeta library with unique molecular identifiers. TCRdb processed the PCR reads anew with MiXCR; each CDR3 protein has one entry. This table has around 490,000 distinct CDR3 sequences, roughly 11% appearing once. Looked up from germline, CDR1 is KGHDR and CDR2 is SFDVKD. V trimming: 1 base; J trimming: 1 base; junction bases outside the gene matches: 1. The CDR3 totals 16 residues. Study-level points and caveats: Hyperexpanded clones declined; after one year, newly produced T cells mostly supplied diversity. Several hundred expanded graft clones reportedly were the source of alpha-beta T cells about two months after transplant.

This clonotype was counted between two and nine times. The antigen is unknown. This material consisted of PBMCs, mostly from graft donor cells, taken 180 days after TCRalphabeta/CD19-depleted stem cell transplant. The TCR comes from a female patient aged 2 to 10 who had a stem cell transplant for aplastic anemia, so the T cells may come from the graft donor. V usage is TRBV24-1 and J usage is TRBJ2-1, with 9 bases matching TRBD1. Written as DNA, the CDR3 is TGTGCCACCAGTGATTTACAGGGGGCATCCTACAATGAGCAGTTCTTC. Amino acid sequence: CATSDLQGASYNEQFF.